This TCR beta chain was captured by sequencing in a study of cytotoxic CD8 clonotypes in ibrutinib-treated CLL. General study results and limits: Exceeding age-matched healthy donors, baseline clonality also tracked the counts of circulating CD8+ T cells.

With regard to this clone: No antigen is known for it.

Produced via immunoSEQ multiplex PCR; TCRdb's table is partial and in-frame only. The sample lists about 130,000 clones; around three quarters were seen once. The CDR3 covers 11 residues. Trimming left V 0 bases short and J 6 bases short, with 3 bases between. Germline CDR1 reads DFQATT; CDR2 reads SNEGSKA (reference sequence). The material was PBMCs, obtained after 12 months of ibrutinib treatment. V and J are TRBV20-1 and TRBJ2-1; no definite D call. The TCR originated in a human donor with chronic lymphocytic leukemia. Here the CDR3 DNA reads TGCAGTGCTAGAGACGGCAATGAGCAGTTCTTC. Its translation: CSARDGNEQFF.